A single sample is the source of the 9 T cell receptor beta chains below, sequenced in a study of blood T cell repertoires in COVID-19. The protocol was immunoSEQ multiplex PCR, while the TCRdb copy is restricted to in-frame clones and leaves out a portion. Altogether about 240,000 clones are present, 86% being singletons, with the ten largest covering 6.2%. Sequencing was performed on peripheral blood. The receptors come from a man in his sixties with acute or convalescent COVID-19.

The chain employs TRBV29-1 and TRBJ1-6, with TRBD1 matching over 7 bases. The germline V gene has CDR1 SQVTM and CDR2 ANQGSEA. The V and J ends lost 7 bases and 8 bases, in that order; junction bases with no gene match: 5. CDR3 length: 12 residues. CDR3 bases: TGCAGCGCAAGACAGGGAGATTCACCCCTCCACTTT. Residues: CSARQGDSPLHF.

This clone was counted once. The genes are TRBV3-1 (or the pseudogene TRBV3-2) and TRBJ2-4; TRBD2 might be the D (5 bases). Deletions cut 0 bases from V and 6 bases from J, with 6 bases between. CDR1 and CDR2 from the germline V gene are LGHDT and YNNKEL (reference sequence). The CDR3 extends over 13 amino acids. This chain's CDR3 is CASSQERGNIQYF. CDR3 sequence (DNA): TGTGCCAGCAGCCAAGAACGGGGAAACATTCAGTACTTC.

This clone was detected only once. The rearrangement uses TRBV29-1 and TRBJ1-5; 7 bases match TRBD1. Germline V lookup: CDR1 SQVTM, CDR2 ANQGSEA. The junction had 3 bases not matched to a gene; V was cut back by 6 bases and J by 4 bases. The CDR3 covers 12 residues. The chain's CDR3 is CSVQGRNQPQHF. As DNA, the CDR3 is TGCAGCGTACAGGGGCGGAATCAGCCCCAGCATTTT.

V and J are TRBV23-1 and TRBJ1-1, with 7 bases identical to TRBD1. TRBV23-1 counts as an open reading frame of uncertain function. Germline trimming cut 8 bases from V and 5 bases from J; bases unmatched to any gene: 8. The CDR3 contains 13 residues. The DNA for the CDR3 is TGCGCCAGCGGGTCGGGACAGTTGACTGAAGCTTTCTTT. Residues: CASGSGQLTEAFF.

The rearrangement uses TRBV11-1 and TRBJ2-3; TRBD2 is a possible D gene (5 bases). Germline V CDR1 and CDR2: SGHAT, FQDESV (reference sequence). The CDR3 runs to 15 residues. V lost 5 bases to trimming and J lost 2 bases, with 14 bases between them. CDR3 bases: TGTGCCAGCAGCCACAGTGAGAGGGACACAGATACGCAGTATTTT. It is translated as CASSHSERDTDTQYF.

The chain recombines TRBV12-3 or TRBV12-4 with TRBJ1-1; no reliable D call. The CDR3 has 11 residues. Trimming removed 3 bases at V and 7 bases at J, with 6 bases between. CDR3 in DNA: TGTGCCAGCAGTTTGTCAGATGAAGCTTTCTTT. Its translation is CASSLSDEAFF.

The J gene is TRBJ2-7, the V gene TRBV5-1, with D possibly matching TRBD1 (6 bases). V lost 2 bases and J lost 2, with 17 bases in between. CDR1 is SGHRS, CDR2 YFSETQ, per germline. The CDR3 consists of 16 residues. The CDR3 loop reads CASSFGPTQGTYEQYF. The CDR3 DNA reads TGCGCCAGCAGCTTCGGACCCACACAGGGCACCTACGAGCAGTACTTC. Complete variable domain (other parts from reference TRBV5-1 and TRBJ2-7): KAGVTQTPRYLIKTRGQQVTLSCSPISGHRSVSWYQQTPGQGLQFLFEYFSETQRNKGNFPGRFSGRQFSNSRSEMNVSTLELGDSALYLCASSFGPTQGTYEQYFGPGTRLTVT.

This chain uses TRBV7-2 with TRBJ1-2; D uncertain. The V end lost 2 bases, the J end lost 2 bases, and 9 bases lay between the germline ends. The germline V gene has CDR1 SGHTA and CDR2 FQGNSA. This CDR3 is built from 14 residues. CDR3 in amino acids: CASSLRRTNYGYTF. The CDR3 DNA reads TGTGCCAGCAGCTTAAGGAGAACGAACTATGGCTACACCTTC.

This clone was found once. V is TRBV7-3 and J is TRBJ2-5; weak D call: TRBD2 (5 bases). This CDR3 contains 14 residues. Trimming stripped 2 bases from V and 1 base from J, with 8 bases between. CDR1 SGHTA and CDR2 FQGTGA come from the germline V gene. The CDR3 reads CASSLLGGQETQYF. The CDR3 nucleotides are TGTGCCAGCAGCTTATTAGGAGGCCAAGAGACCCAGTACTTC.